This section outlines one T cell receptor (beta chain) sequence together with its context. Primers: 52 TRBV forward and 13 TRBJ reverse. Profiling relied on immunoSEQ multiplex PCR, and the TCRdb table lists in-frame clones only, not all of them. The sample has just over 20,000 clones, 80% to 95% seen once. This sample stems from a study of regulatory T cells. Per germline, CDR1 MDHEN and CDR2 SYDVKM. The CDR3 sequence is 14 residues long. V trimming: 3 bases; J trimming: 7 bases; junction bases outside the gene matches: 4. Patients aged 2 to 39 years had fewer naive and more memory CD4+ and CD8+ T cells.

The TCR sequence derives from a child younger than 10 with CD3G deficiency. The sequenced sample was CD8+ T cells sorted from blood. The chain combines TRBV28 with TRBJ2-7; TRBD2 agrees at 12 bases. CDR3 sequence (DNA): TGTGCCAGCAGTTTCACACTAGCGGGAGGAGAGCAGTACTTC. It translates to CASSFTLAGGEQYF.